Listed below are T cell receptor beta chains from one sample, sequenced in a study of cytomegalovirus exposure and HLA in healthy donors. Sequencing was performed with immunoSEQ multiplex PCR; in TCRdb, only in-frame clones are kept and a portion is missing. The sample has some 65,000 clones, less than 65% seen once. Sequencing input: PBMCs. Every receptor here comes from a man aged 25-45 years in good health and CMV-seronegative. The CDR3 runs from the conserved cysteine through the conserved F or W. A D gene is named only where the DNA matches it firmly. Clone sizes are given selectively: once, few, many, or a class where the clone is expanded.

-,TRBV19,TRBJ1-4,TRBD1,CASSIRPGQGGKLFF,TGTGCCAGTAGTATAAGACCAGGACAGGGCGGAAAACTGTTTTTT
few,TRBV18,TRBJ2-2,-,CASSPRQANTGELFF,TGTGCCAGCTCACCAAGGCAGGCGAACACCGGGGAGCTGTTTTTT
-,TRBV5-1,TRBJ2-5,TRBD2,CASSLETRTSKETQYF,TGCGCCAGCAGCTTGGAGACCCGGACTAGTAAAGAGACCCAGTACTTC
-,TRBV7-9,TRBJ2-1,TRBD1,CASSLDRGIHNEQFF,TGTGCCAGCAGCTTAGACAGGGGGATTCACAATGAGCAGTTCTTC
medium-sized,TRBV30,TRBJ2-7,TRBD2,CAWTSGDYEQYF,TGTGCCTGGACTAGCGGGGACTACGAGCAGTACTTC
-,TRBV18,TRBJ1-2,TRBD1,CASSDREGYGYTF,TGTGCCAGCTCGGACAGGGAGGGCTATGGCTACACCTTC
-,TRBV5-1,TRBJ2-7,-,CASSISSGGSYEQYF,TGCGCCAGCAGCATAAGTTCCGGGGGAAGCTACGAGCAGTACTTC
-,TRBV13,TRBJ1-1,-,CASSLAENTEAFF,TGTGCCAGCAGCTTGGCGGAGAACACTGAAGCTTTCTTT
-,TRBV7-9,TRBJ2-5,TRBD2,CASSLGAGEETQYF,TGTGCCAGCAGCTTAGGGGCGGGGGAAGAGACCCAGTACTTC
few,TRBV5-1,TRBJ2-3,TRBD2,CASSLAAGDTDTQYF,TGCGCCAGCAGCTTGGCCGCGGGGGACACAGATACGCAGTATTTT
-,TRBV18,TRBJ2-5,-,CASSPRIGEETQYF,TGTGCCAGCTCACCCCGAATAGGGGAAGAGACCCAGTACTTC
once,TRBV18,TRBJ1-5,-,CASSPTYSNQPQHF,TGTGCCAGCTCACCCACCTATAGCAATCAGCCCCAGCATTTT
-,TRBV11-2,TRBJ2-7,-,CASSPPGQYF,TGTGCCAGCAGCCCCCCCGGGCAGTACTTC
-,TRBV5-4,TRBJ2-1,TRBD1,CASSLGQGNNEQFF,TGTGCCAGCAGCCTGGGACAGGGAAACAATGAGCAGTTCTTC
-,TRBV19,TRBJ2-5,TRBD2,CASTSSAGGTQYF,TGTGCCAGTACATCTAGCGCGGGGGGGACCCAGTACTTC
-,TRBV6-5,TRBJ1-3,-,CASTRTPRRGNTIYF,TGTGCCAGCACCAGGACACCGCGGCGCGGCAACACCATATATTTT
-,TRBV30,TRBJ1-2,TRBD1,CAWSPSGQGFYSNYGYTF,TGTGCCTGGAGTCCCTCGGGACAGGGTTTTTACTCGAACTATGGCTACACCTTC
-,TRBV2,TRBJ2-7,TRBD2,CASRFGGGGDEQYF,TGTGCCAGCAGGTTCGGCGGGGGTGGCGACGAGCAGTACTTC
once,TRBV6-6,TRBJ1-3,-,CASSYNPGLSGNTIYF,TGTGCCAGCAGTTACAATCCGGGACTCTCTGGAAACACCATATATTTT
-,TRBV5-6,TRBJ2-7,TRBD1,CASSPGTGNEQYF,TGTGCCAGCAGCCCAGGGACAGGGAACGAGCAGTACTTC
-,TRBV4-1,TRBJ2-3,-,CASSHPISTDTQYF,TGCGCCAGCAGCCATCCAATTAGCACAGATACGCAGTATTTT
-,TRBV9,TRBJ2-3,TRBD2,CASRSSGRTDTQYF,TGTGCCAGCAGGTCTAGCGGCCGCACAGATACGCAGTATTTT
-,TRBV5-6,TRBJ2-3,-,CASSSYTDTQYF,TGTGCCAGCAGCTCTTACACAGATACGCAGTATTTT
-,TRBV7-2,TRBJ1-1,-,CASSLAADMNTEAFF,TGTGCCAGCAGCTTAGCAGCTGATATGAACACTGAAGCTTTCTTT
-,TRBV9,TRBJ2-2,-,CASSDRQVDTGELFF,TGTGCCAGCAGCGATAGACAGGTGGACACCGGGGAGCTGTTTTTT
-,TRBV2,TRBJ1-5,TRBD1,CASIRDRDQPQHF,TGTGCCAGCATAAGGGACAGGGATCAGCCCCAGCATTTT
-,TRBV7-2,TRBJ1-2,-,CASSSYYGYTF,TGTGCCAGCAGCTCGTACTATGGCTACACCTTC
few,TRBV23-1,TRBJ2-3,-,CASSHKAGTDTQYF,TGCGCCAGCAGTCATAAAGCCGGCACAGATACGCAGTATTTT
few,TRBV5-8,TRBJ2-1,-,CASSHFRDTDEQFF,TGTGCCAGCAGCCATTTCCGGGACACCGATGAGCAGTTCTTC
once,TRBV6-5,TRBJ2-7,TRBD2,CASTIGGGSYEQYF,TGTGCCAGCACCATTGGGGGGGGTTCCTACGAGCAGTACTTC
-,TRBV15,TRBJ1-6,-,CATSRDSVRSPLHF,TGTGCCACCAGCCGGGACTCGGTCCGTTCACCCCTCCACTTT
-,TRBV7-2,TRBJ1-3,TRBD1,CASSWTGLNTIYF,TGTGCCAGCAGCTGGACAGGGTTAAACACCATATATTTT
-,TRBV7-2,TRBJ1-2,TRBD1,CASSLGGTGRYGYTF,TGTGCCAGCAGCTTAGGCGGGACAGGGAGATATGGCTACACCTTC
-,TRBV29-1,TRBJ1-2,-,CSGRTGSNYGYTF,TGCAGCGGACGGACGGGATCTAACTATGGCTACACCTTC
-,TRBV5-1,TRBJ1-1,-,CASSLASMNTEAFF,TGCGCCAGCAGCTTGGCCAGTATGAACACTGAAGCTTTCTTT
-,TRBV6-5,TRBJ1-2,-,CASSREGVNYGYTF,TGTGCCAGCAGCCGAGAGGGGGTTAACTATGGCTACACCTTC
few,TRBV5-1,TRBJ2-5,TRBD2,CASSLSGGAFETQYF,TGCGCCAGCAGCTTGTCGGGGGGGGCCTTTGAGACCCAGTACTTC
-,TRBV15,TRBJ2-4,-,CATSRGPPSKNIQYF,TGTGCCACCAGCCGAGGTCCCCCATCCAAAAACATTCAGTACTTC
-,TRBV27,TRBJ1-1,-,CASSLSGASGVGFF,TGTGCCAGCAGTTTATCGGGCGCTTCGGGAGTGGGTTTCTTT
-,TRBV4-2,TRBJ2-5,TRBD2,CASSQAPSGGVETQYF,TGTGCCAGCAGCCAAGCACCTAGCGGGGGGGTAGAGACCCAGTACTTC
-,TRBV30,TRBJ1-2,-,CAWRVAVGYTF,TGTGCCTGGAGGGTGGCGGTTGGCTACACCTTC
-,TRBV25-1,TRBJ1-3,-,CASSEGGSGNTIYF,TGTGCCAGCAGTGAAGGCGGCTCTGGAAACACCATATATTTT
-,TRBV29-1,TRBJ2-7,TRBD2,CSVELAGRGDYEQYF,TGCAGCGTTGAACTAGCGGGGAGAGGGGACTACGAGCAGTACTTC
-,TRBV4-1,TRBJ2-5,TRBD1,CASSSTGGEETQYF,TGCGCCAGCAGCTCGACAGGGGGCGAGGAGACCCAGTACTTC
-,TRBV7-9,TRBJ2-3,TRBD2,CASSFTSGGRTDTQYF,TGTGCCAGCAGCTTTACTAGCGGGGGTCGCACAGATACGCAGTATTTT
few,TRBV15,TRBJ1-4,-,CATSPSLGEKLFF,TGTGCCACCTCACCCTCTCTAGGTGAAAAACTGTTTTTT
-,TRBV6-5,TRBJ2-5,TRBD2,CASGEGPRETQYF,TGTGCCAGCGGGGAGGGGCCCCGAGAGACCCAGTACTTC
-,TRBV5-4,TRBJ2-1,TRBD2,CASSQLRGDPPNEQFF,TGTGCCAGCAGCCAATTGCGGGGGGACCCGCCCAATGAGCAGTTCTTC
-,TRBV14,TRBJ2-2,-,CASSQAGIVAGELFF,TGTGCCAGCAGCCAAGCAGGAATTGTCGCCGGGGAGCTGTTTTTT
-,TRBV10-2,TRBJ1-2,-,CASSDDWTSYGYTF,TGCGCCAGCAGTGATGATTGGACTTCCTATGGCTACACCTTC
-,TRBV4-1,TRBJ1-5,-,CASSQDEREVQPQHF,TGCGCCAGCAGCCAAGATGAGAGGGAGGTTCAGCCCCAGCATTTT
-,TRBV5-1,TRBJ2-7,-,CASSPLGGSPYEQYF,TGCGCCAGCAGCCCCCTTGGCGGATCCCCCTACGAGCAGTACTTC
-,TRBV6-5,TRBJ1-1,TRBD1,CASSYGTGGTNTEAFF,TGTGCCAGCAGTTACGGGACAGGGGGCACGAACACTGAAGCTTTCTTT
-,TRBV25-1,TRBJ2-7,-,CASIPPGAYEQYF,TGTGCCAGCATCCCCCCGGGGGCCTACGAGCAGTACTTC
-,TRBV2,TRBJ2-5,TRBD2,CASSEAPAGRGETQYF,TGTGCCAGCAGTGAAGCTCCAGCGGGGCGCGGAGAGACCCAGTACTTC